In this sample, the clone carrying this T cell receptor beta chain turned up a few times. Its cognate antigen is unknown. CD4+CD45RO+CD25- cells were isolated as memory CD4+ T cells. Findings and limits, study-wide: Tumor Tregs overlapped most with tumor, then blood, naive CD4+ cells.

Germline trimming cut 1 base from V and 3 bases from J; bases unmatched to any gene: 4. The germline CDR1 and CDR2 sequences are LNHNV and YYDKDF (reference sequence). This CDR3 spans 15 amino acids. Full-length variable regions came from constant-region reverse primers plus semi-nested Nested Universal Primer A PCR. TCRdb recomputed calls from the 5' RACE reads with MiXCR, one row per CDR3 protein. The data contain under 65,000 distinct CDR3 sequences, about 28% of them singletons. V and J are TRBV15 and TRBJ2-5; 8 positions agree with TRBD2. The sequence was obtained from a female donor with breast cancer. Source material: tumor-infiltrating memory CD4+ T cells sorted from the breast tumor. Described subset: memory CD4+ T cells, CD4+CD45RO+CD25-. The CDR3 coding sequence is TGTGCCACCAGCAGAGCGGGGGGGGGAAAAGAGACCCAGTACTTC. It yields the protein CATSRAGGGKETQYF.